A single sample gave rise to the 27 T cell receptor beta chains below, sequenced in a study of T cell responses to AZD1222 COVID-19 vaccine. Assay used: immunoSEQ multiplex PCR; TCRdb lists only in-frame clones, some missing. The profile shows around 90,000 clones, approximately 90% of them singletons. This sample comprised peripheral blood, obtained on day 0 of AZD1222 vaccination. The receptors come from an adult in good health.

This chain joins TRBV29-1 and TRBJ1-2; 9 bases agree with TRBD1. The CDR3 sequence is 13 residues long. Germline values: CDR1 SQVTM, CDR2 ANQGSEA. V lost 6 bases to trimming and J lost 8 bases; unmatched junction nucleotides: 10. CDR3 DNA: TGCAGCGTGGCCGGGACAGGGATAGAAGGCTACACCTTC. It specifies CSVAGTGIEGYTF.

The chain couples TRBV2 to TRBJ2-4; tentative D call: TRBD1 (7 bases). CDR3 size: 14 residues. Trimming cost V 6 bases and J 8 bases, with 17 bases left between them. The germline gives CDR1 SNHLY, CDR2 FYNNEI. CDR3 bases: TGTGCCAGCAGAGCGACAGGGCCGGGAGACATTCAGTACTTC. Amino acids: CASRATGPGDIQYF.

The chain has TRBV5-1 and TRBJ2-5, with D maybe TRBD1 (6 bases). Germline loops: CDR1 SGHRS, CDR2 YFSETQ. Between the trimmed V and J ends, which lost 4 bases and 2 bases, there was a span of 15 bases. This CDR3 region has 15 residues. The chain's CDR3 is CASSLVGTTQETQYF. CDR3 bases: TGCGCCAGCAGCCTGGTGGGGACAACTCAAGAGACCCAGTACTTC.

The chain recombines TRBV29-1 with TRBJ1-2, with TRBD1 identical over 8 bases. CDR3 length: 14 residues. J lost 4 bases, V lost 3 bases, and 7 bases had no gene match. Germline CDR1 and CDR2: SQVTM and ANQGSEA. CDR3 DNA sequence: TGCAGCGTTGAGTTGGCAGGGGGCTTCTATGGCTACACCTTC. This gives the protein CSVELAGGFYGYTF.

This chain uses TRBV30 with TRBJ1-5; D remains unclear. This CDR3 region has 14 residues. V lost 3 bases and J lost 2, with 11 bases in between. Germline lookup yields CDR1 GTSNPN and CDR2 SVGIG (reference sequence). Here the CDR3 DNA reads TGTGCCTGGAGGGCGAACGGCGGCAATCAGCCCCAGCATTTT. As protein: CAWRANGGNQPQHF.

This chain links TRBV18 with TRBJ2-6; TRBD2 is a possible D gene (5 bases). The CDR3 sequence is 16 residues long. Trimming pared 2 bases from V and 2 bases from J, leaving 10 bases between. CDR1 and CDR2 (germline): KGHSH, LQKENI. The CDR3 spells CASSPRRAPGANVLTF. In DNA, the CDR3 is TGTGCCAGCTCACCAAGGCGGGCTCCTGGGGCCAACGTCCTGACTTTC.

The chain recombines TRBV28 with TRBJ1-4; TRBD1 agrees at 7 bases. Germline V gene sequence: CDR1 MDHEN, CDR2 SYDVKM. Germline trimming cut 7 bases from V and 5 bases from J; bases unmatched to any gene: 13. The CDR3 is 16 amino acids. CDR3 loop: CASNALGQAQNEKLFF. Here the CDR3 DNA reads TGTGCCAGCAATGCCCTCGGACAGGCTCAAAATGAAAAACTGTTTTTT.

This clone is a singleton in its sample. The V gene is TRBV20-1, the J gene TRBJ1-2; D gene unclear. This CDR3 contains 11 residues. Germline assignment: CDR1 DFQATT and CDR2 SNEGSKA (reference sequence). With 7 bases removed from V and 5 bases from J, the gap between germline ends came to 11 bases. As DNA, the CDR3 is TGCAGTGGAGTCATAGATTATGGCTACACCTTC. It yields the protein CSGVIDYGYTF.

The chain carries TRBV28 and TRBJ2-1; 10 positions agree with TRBD1. J gave up 6 bases and V 6 bases, and 8 bases lay outside the gene matches. Germline V gene lookup returns CDR1 MDHEN and CDR2 SYDVKM. The CDR3 is made up of 15 amino acids. The CDR3 nucleotides are TGTGCCAGCAGGAAACGAGGGACAGGGGTCAATGAGCAGTTCTTC. Protein product: CASRKRGTGVNEQFF. The complete variable domain, with remaining parts taken from reference TRBV28 and TRBJ2-1, reads DVKVTQSSRYLVKRTGEKVFLECVQDMDHENMFWYRQDPGLGLRLIYFSYDVKMKEKGDIPEGYSVSREKKERFSLILESASTNQTSMYLCASRKRGTGVNEQFFGPGTRLTVL.

This clone was recorded a few times. The same CDR3 also results from other DNA sequences found in this sample. The rearrangement links TRBV5-4 to TRBJ2-2; D tentatively reads TRBD1 or TRBD2 (5 bases each). Germline CDR1 SGHNT, CDR2 YYREEE (reference sequence). The CDR3 consists of 15 residues. V shed 0 bases and J shed 1 base, with 7 bases lying between them. The CDR3 DNA follows: TGTGCCAGCAGCTTGGCTGGGGGGAACACCGGGGAGCTGTTTTTT. The encoded protein is CASSLAGGNTGELFF.

The CDR3 protein is CASSPPLRPGNEQFF. The CDR3 DNA follows: TGTGCCAGCTCACCCCCGCTAAGGCCGGGCAATGAGCAGTTCTTC. The V and J genes are TRBV18 and TRBJ2-1; D remains unclear. Germline V gene data show CDR1 as KGHSH and CDR2 as LQKENI. V gave up 3 bases and J gave up 6 bases, with 15 bases separating them. The CDR3 consists of 15 residues.

A single count supports this clone. The chain joins TRBV7-9 to TRBJ1-1, with unresolved D. Germline CDR1 and CDR2: SEHNR and FQNEAQ (reference sequence). V dropped 2 bases and J dropped 8 bases, with 15 bases sitting between them. This CDR3 is 14 amino acids long. The CDR3 spells CASSLFVGDSEAFF. In DNA, the CDR3 is TGTGCCAGCAGCTTATTCGTGGGCGATTCCGAAGCTTTCTTT.

The chain couples TRBV5-4 to TRBJ1-6; D is uncertain. The germline gives CDR1 SGHNT, CDR2 YYREEE (reference sequence). This CDR3 is built from 13 residues. V dropped 2 bases and J dropped 7 bases, with 7 bases sitting between them. In DNA form, the CDR3 reads TGTGCCAGCAGCTTCATCGCCAATTCACCCCTCCACTTT. This sequence encodes CASSFIANSPLHF.

The V and J genes are TRBV3-1 (or the pseudogene TRBV3-2) and TRBJ1-3, with 7 bases aligning to TRBD1. With V trimmed by 5 bases and J by 8 bases, 3 bases remained unmatched. Germline V CDR1 and CDR2: LGHDT, YNNKEL (reference sequence). This CDR3 is built from 12 residues. CDR3 DNA: TGTGCCAGCAGCGGGACAGTGGACACCATATATTTT. This translates into CASSGTVDTIYF.

This clone was found a few times. The chain carries TRBV7-2 and TRBJ2-5; 7 nucleotides line up with TRBD1. CDR1 and CDR2 from the germline V gene are SGHTA and FQGNSA. This CDR3 has 13 residues. The V gene end was trimmed by 2 bases and the J gene end by 4 bases; junction bases not matched to a gene: 1. Written as DNA, the CDR3 is TGTGCCAGCAGCTTAAACAGGGGAGAGACCCAGTACTTC. Amino acids: CASSLNRGETQYF.

The rearrangement uses TRBV6-5 and TRBJ2-3, with D unresolved. This CDR3 has 12 residues. The germline gives CDR1 MNHEY, CDR2 SVGAGI. Trimming left V 8 bases short and J 2 bases short, with 8 bases between. For the CDR3, the DNA is TGTGCCAGCCGGGCACTCACAGATACGCAGTATTTT. Its translation: CASRALTDTQYF.

This chain joins TRBV3-1 (or the pseudogene TRBV3-2) and TRBJ1-2, with a possible D match to TRBD1 (5 bases). CDR1 and CDR2 from the germline V gene are LGHDT and YNNKEL (reference sequence). The CDR3 is 14 amino acids. The V end lost 0 bases, the J end lost 6 bases, and 11 bases lay between the germline ends. The CDR3 here is CASSQDVRVNGYTF. DNA of the CDR3: TGTGCCAGCAGCCAAGACGTCAGGGTTAATGGCTACACCTTC.

The genes are TRBV6-2 or TRBV6-3 and TRBJ2-1, with TRBD1 matching 9 bases. The CDR3 runs to 16 residues. Germline V lookup: CDR1 MNHEY, CDR2 SVGEGT. Trimming took 5 bases from V and 9 from J; bases not matched to a gene: 14. CDR3 sequence: CASSKPRAQGAGEQFF. The CDR3 coding sequence is TGTGCCAGCAGTAAACCCCGGGCACAGGGGGCTGGTGAGCAGTTCTTC.

This clone occurred once. This chain uses TRBV6-2 or TRBV6-3 with TRBJ1-5; 9 nucleotides line up with TRBD1. The CDR3 extends over 17 amino acids. Unmatched junction bases numbered 10, after V lost 4 bases and J lost 3 bases. The germline V gene encodes CDR1 MNHEY and CDR2 SVGEGT. CDR3 sequence (DNA): TGTGCCAGCAGTTTTTCTGTAACAGGGGGCCCCAATCAGCCCCAGCATTTT. Amino acids: CASSFSVTGGPNQPQHF.

The rearrangement joins TRBV6-2 or TRBV6-3 to TRBJ1-6; TRBD1 agrees at 8 bases. This CDR3 contains 15 residues. CDR1 and CDR2 from the germline V gene are MNHEY and SVGEGT. Trimming at V came to 4 bases and at J to 10 bases, leaving 9 bases not matched to a gene. DNA for the CDR3: TGTGCCAGCAGTTTTATGGACAGGGATGAATCACCCCTCCACTTT. It specifies CASSFMDRDESPLHF.

The rearrangement links TRBV7-9 to TRBJ1-2, with 7 bases matching TRBD1. Germline V CDR1 and CDR2: SEHNR, FQNEAQ (reference sequence). The CDR3 has 16 residues. V dropped 1 base and J dropped 1; count of bases not matched to a gene: 6. CDR3 residues: CASSLGDSSLNYGYTF. DNA for the CDR3: TGTGCCAGCAGCTTAGGGGACAGCTCCCTTAACTATGGCTACACCTTC.

Only one count was recorded for this clone. The J gene is TRBJ1-1, the V gene TRBV27, with D uncertain. Between the trimmed V and J ends, which lost 3 bases and 2 bases, there was a span of 7 bases. The germline gives CDR1 MNHEY, CDR2 SMNVEV (reference sequence). The CDR3 length is 13 residues. For the CDR3, the DNA is TGTGCCAGCAGTTTCCAAGAAAACACTGAAGCTTTCTTT. Its protein is CASSFQENTEAFF.

This clone was seen just once. The chain employs TRBV7-9 and TRBJ1-1; unclear D gene. V lost 7 bases, J lost 1 base, and 19 bases lay in between. This CDR3 has 16 amino acids. In germline, CDR1 is SEHNR, CDR2 FQNEAQ (reference sequence). CDR3 nucleotide sequence: TGTGCCAGCATCGATAGGGCGGCGTCAGGGAACACTGAAGCTTTCTTT. Translation: CASIDRAASGNTEAFF.

This clone has only a few counts. The chain is built from TRBV25-1 and TRBJ2-3; TRBD1 is a possible D gene (5 bases). The CDR3 length is 13 residues. V lost 1 base, J lost 6 bases, and 8 bases lay in between. Germline CDR1 MGHDK, CDR2 SYGVNS. The CDR3: CASSELGLDTQYF. In DNA form, the CDR3 reads TGTGCCAGCAGTGAATTGGGGCTGGATACGCAGTATTTT.

The J gene is TRBJ2-2, the V gene TRBV7-2; 10 positions match TRBD2. Trimming removed 5 bases from V and 3 bases from J; junction bases left unmatched: 3. Germline CDR1 SGHTA, CDR2 FQGNSA. The CDR3 is 15 residues long. The CDR3 nucleotides are TGTGCCAGCAGCCCGAGCGGGGGGGACACCGGGGAGCTGTTTTTT. The encoded protein is CASSPSGGDTGELFF.

The chain has TRBV5-1 and TRBJ2-7; 7 bases match TRBD2. Trimming removed 0 bases from V and 6 bases from J; junction bases left unmatched: 6. CDR3 size: 14 residues. CDR1 and CDR2 (germline): SGHRS, YFSETQ. CDR3 DNA: TGCGCCAGCAGCTTGGGACCTTCGGGGGGCGAGCAGTACTTC. Protein product: CASSLGPSGGEQYF.

The chain couples TRBV9 to TRBJ1-5, with 9 bases aligning to TRBD1. Looked up from germline, CDR1 is SGDLS and CDR2 is YYNGEE. V lost 3 bases to trimming and J lost 7 bases; unmatched junction nucleotides: 2. The CDR3 runs 13 residues. CDR3 coding DNA: TGTGCCAGCAGCGAACAGGGGGCACAGCCCCAGCATTTT. This translates into CASSEQGAQPQHF.